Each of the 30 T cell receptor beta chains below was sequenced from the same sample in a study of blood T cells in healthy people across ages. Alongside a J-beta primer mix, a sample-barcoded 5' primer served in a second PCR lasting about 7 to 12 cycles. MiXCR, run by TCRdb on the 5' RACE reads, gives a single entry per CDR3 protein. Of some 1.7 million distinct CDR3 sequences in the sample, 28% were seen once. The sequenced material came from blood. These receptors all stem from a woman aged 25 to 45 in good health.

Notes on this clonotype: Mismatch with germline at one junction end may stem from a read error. CDR3 region: CASSQGERYSTGANVPTF. Written as DNA, the CDR3 is TGTGCCAGCAGTCAGGGGGAACGGTACTCGACTGGGGCCAACGTCCCGACTTTC. The chain combines TRBV27 with TRBJ2-6; 7 positions match TRBD1. From germline, CDR1 is MNHEY and CDR2 SMNVEV (reference sequence). The CDR3 spans 18 residues.

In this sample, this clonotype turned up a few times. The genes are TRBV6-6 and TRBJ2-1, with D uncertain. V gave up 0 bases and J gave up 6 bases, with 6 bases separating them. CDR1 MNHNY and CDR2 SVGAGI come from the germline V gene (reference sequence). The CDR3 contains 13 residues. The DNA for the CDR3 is TGTGCCAGCAGTTACTCTCTCGGCAATGAGCAGTTCTTC. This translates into CASSYSLGNEQFF.

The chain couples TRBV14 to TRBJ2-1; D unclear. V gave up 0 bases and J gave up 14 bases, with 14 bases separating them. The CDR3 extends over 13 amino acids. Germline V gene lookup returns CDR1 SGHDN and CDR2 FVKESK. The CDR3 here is CASSQEWLPYKFF. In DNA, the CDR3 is TGTGCCAGCAGCCAAGAGTGGCTGCCGTATAAGTTCTTC.

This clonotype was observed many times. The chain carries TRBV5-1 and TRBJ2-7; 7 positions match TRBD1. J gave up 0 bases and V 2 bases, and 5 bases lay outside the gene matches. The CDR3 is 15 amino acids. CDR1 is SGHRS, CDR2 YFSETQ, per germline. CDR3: CASSFGTDYSYEQYF. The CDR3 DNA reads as TGCGCCAGCAGCTTCGGGACAGATTACTCCTACGAGCAGTACTTC.

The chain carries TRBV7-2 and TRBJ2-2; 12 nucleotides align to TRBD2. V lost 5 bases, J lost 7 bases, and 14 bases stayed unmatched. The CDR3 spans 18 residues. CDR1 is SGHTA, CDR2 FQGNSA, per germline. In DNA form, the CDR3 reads TGTGCCAGCAGCACCGGACTAGCGGGACCGCCCGAAGGCGGGGAGCTGTTTTTT. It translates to CASSTGLAGPPEGGELFF.

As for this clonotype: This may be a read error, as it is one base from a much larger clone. The CDR3 region is CASRGSGGARETQYF. CDR3 nucleotide sequence: TGTGCCAGCAGGGGTAGCGGGGGGGCTAGGGAGACCCAGTACTTC. The V call is TRBV6-6, the J call TRBJ2-5; 11 bases agree with TRBD2. J gave up 5 bases and V 6 bases, and 8 bases lay outside the gene matches. Germline V gives CDR1 MNHNY, CDR2 SVGAGI (reference sequence). The CDR3 spans 15 residues.

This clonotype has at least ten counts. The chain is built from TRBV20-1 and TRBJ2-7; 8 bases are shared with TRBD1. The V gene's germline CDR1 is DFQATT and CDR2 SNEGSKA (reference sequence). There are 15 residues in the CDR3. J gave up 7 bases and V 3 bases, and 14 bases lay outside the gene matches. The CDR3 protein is CSARRGQVRVLEQYF. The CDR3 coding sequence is TGCAGTGCTAGGCGGGGACAGGTACGGGTTTTGGAGCAGTACTTC.

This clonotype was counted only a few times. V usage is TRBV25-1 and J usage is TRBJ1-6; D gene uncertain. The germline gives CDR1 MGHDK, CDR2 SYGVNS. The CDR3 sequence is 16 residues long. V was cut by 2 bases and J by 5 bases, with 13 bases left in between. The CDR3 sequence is CASSEKGSWNNSPLHF. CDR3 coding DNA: TGTGCCAGCAGTGAAAAGGGCAGCTGGAATAATTCACCCCTCCACTTT.

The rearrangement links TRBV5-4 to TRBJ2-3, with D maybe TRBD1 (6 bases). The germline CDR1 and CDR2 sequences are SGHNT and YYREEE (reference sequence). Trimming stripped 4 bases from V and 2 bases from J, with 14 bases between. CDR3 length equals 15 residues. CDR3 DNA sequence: TGTGCCAGCAGCCACGACAGGCCTACCACAGATACGCAGTATTTT. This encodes CASSHDRPTTDTQYF. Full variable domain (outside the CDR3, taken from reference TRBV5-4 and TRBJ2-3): ETGVTQSPTHLIKTRGQQVTLRCSSQSGHNTVSWYQQALGQGPQFIFQYYREEENGRGNFPPRFSGLQFPNYSSELNVNALELDDSALYLCASSHDRPTTDTQYFGPGTRLTVL.

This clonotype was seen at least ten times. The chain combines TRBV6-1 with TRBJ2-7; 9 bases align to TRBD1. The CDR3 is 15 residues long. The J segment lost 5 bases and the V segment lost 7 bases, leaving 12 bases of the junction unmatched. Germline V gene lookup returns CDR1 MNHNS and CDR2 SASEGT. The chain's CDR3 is CASNSGGTGRNEQYF. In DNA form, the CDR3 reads TGTGCCAGCAACTCAGGGGGGACAGGGAGGAACGAGCAGTACTTC.

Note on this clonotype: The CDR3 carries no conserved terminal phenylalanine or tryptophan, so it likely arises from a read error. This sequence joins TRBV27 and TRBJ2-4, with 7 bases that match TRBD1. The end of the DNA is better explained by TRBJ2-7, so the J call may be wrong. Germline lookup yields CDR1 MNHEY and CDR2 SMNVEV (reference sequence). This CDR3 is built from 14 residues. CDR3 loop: CAIQKTGPLHEQYL. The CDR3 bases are TGTGCCATCCAAAAGACAGGGCCGCTCCACGAGCAGTACCTC.

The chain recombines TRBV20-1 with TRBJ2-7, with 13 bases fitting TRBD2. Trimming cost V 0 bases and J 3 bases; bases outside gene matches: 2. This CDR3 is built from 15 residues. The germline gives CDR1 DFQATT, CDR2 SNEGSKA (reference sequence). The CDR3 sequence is CSARDGTSGDYEQYF. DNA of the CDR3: TGCAGTGCTAGAGATGGGACTAGCGGGGACTACGAGCAGTACTTC.

Written as DNA, the CDR3 is TGTGCCAGCAGTGGACTGGGCGCGAGCTCCTACGAGCAGTACTTC. It translates to CASSGLGASSYEQYF. The V gene is TRBV2, the J gene TRBJ2-7; D is unresolved. This CDR3 region has 15 residues. V lost 4 bases and J lost 0, with 13 bases in between. Germline V gives CDR1 SNHLY, CDR2 FYNNEI.

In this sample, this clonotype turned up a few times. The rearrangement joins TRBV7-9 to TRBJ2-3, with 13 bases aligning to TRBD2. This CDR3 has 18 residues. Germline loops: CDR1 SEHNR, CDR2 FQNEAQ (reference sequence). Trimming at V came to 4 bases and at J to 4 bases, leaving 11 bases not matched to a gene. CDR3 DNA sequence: TGTGCCAGCAGCTCCGGGACTAGCGGGATCTTGTCCCCAGATACGCAGTATTTT. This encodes CASSSGTSGILSPDTQYF.

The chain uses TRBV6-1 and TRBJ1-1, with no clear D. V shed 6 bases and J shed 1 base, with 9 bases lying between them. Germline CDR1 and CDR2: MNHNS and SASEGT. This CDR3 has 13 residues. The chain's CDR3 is CASSREPNTEAFF. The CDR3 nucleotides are TGTGCCAGCAGCCGGGAACCGAACACTGAAGCTTTCTTT.

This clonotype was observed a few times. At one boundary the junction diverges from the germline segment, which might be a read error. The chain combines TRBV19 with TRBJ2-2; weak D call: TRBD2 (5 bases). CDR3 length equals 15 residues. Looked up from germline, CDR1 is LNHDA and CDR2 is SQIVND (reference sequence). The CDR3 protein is CASSIRSANTGEQFF. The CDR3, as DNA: TGTGCCAGTAGCATTCGTTCGGCGAACACCGGGGAGCAGTTTTTT.

The CDR3 nucleotides are TGTGCCAGCAGCGTTAGGGACAGGATTTTCTCTGGGGCCAACGTCCTGACTTTC. Translating gives CASSVRDRIFSGANVLTF. This chain connects TRBV9 to TRBJ2-6, with 8 bases aligning to TRBD1. V lost 2 bases to trimming and J lost 0 bases; unmatched junction nucleotides: 7. Germline values: CDR1 SGDLS, CDR2 YYNGEE. The CDR3 covers 18 residues.

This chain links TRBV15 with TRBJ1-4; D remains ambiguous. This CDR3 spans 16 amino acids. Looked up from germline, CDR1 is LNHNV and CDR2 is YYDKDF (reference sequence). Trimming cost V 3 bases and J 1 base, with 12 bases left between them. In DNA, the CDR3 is TGTGCCACCAGCAGGGAACGATCAGTAACTAATGAAAAACTGTTTTTT. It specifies CATSRERSVTNEKLFF.

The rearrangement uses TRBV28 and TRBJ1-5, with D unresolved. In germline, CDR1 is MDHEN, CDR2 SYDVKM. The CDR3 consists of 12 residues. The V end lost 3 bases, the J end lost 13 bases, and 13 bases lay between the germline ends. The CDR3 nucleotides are TGTGCCAGCAGTTTGACGCAGAGGGAACAGCATTTT. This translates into CASSLTQREQHF.

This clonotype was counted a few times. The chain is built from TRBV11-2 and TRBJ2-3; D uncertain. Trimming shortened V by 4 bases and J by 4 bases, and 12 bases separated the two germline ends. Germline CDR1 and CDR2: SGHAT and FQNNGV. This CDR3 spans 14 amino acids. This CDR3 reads CASSSRSGADTQYF. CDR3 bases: TGTGCCAGCAGCTCCCGGTCGGGCGCAGATACGCAGTATTTT.

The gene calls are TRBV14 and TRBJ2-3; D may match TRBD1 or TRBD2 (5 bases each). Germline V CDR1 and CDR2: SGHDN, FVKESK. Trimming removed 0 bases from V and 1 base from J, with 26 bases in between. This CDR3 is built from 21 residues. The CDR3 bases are TGTGCCAGCAGCCAAGAACTCCTCACCAATCCAGGGTCGGAGGGCACAGATACGCAGTATTTT. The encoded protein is CASSQELLTNPGSEGTDTQYF.

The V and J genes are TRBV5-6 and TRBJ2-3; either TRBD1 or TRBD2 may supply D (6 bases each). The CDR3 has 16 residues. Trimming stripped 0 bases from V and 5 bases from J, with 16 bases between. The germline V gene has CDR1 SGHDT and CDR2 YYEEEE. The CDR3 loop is CASSLAKGGRGDTQYF. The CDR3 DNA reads TGTGCCAGCAGCTTGGCCAAGGGGGGCCGGGGAGATACGCAGTATTTT.

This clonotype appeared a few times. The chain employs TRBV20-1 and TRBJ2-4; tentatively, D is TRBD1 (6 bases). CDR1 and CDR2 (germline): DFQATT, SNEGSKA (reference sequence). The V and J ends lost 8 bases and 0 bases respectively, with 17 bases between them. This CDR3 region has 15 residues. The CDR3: CSTPGRQVAKNIQYF. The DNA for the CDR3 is TGCAGTACTCCAGGCCGACAGGTAGCCAAAAACATTCAGTACTTC.

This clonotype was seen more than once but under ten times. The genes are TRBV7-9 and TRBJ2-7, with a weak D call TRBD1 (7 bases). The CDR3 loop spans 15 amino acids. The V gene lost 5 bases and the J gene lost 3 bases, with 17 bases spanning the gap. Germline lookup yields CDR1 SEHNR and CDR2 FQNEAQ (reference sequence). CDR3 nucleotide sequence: TGTGCCAGCAGCCCCCCCACAGGGGAGGTCTACGAGCAGTACTTC. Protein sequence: CASSPPTGEVYEQYF.

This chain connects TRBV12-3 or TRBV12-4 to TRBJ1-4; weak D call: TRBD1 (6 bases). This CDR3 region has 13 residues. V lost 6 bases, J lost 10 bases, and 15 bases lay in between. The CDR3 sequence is CASSDRLAGKLFF. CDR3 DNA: TGTGCCAGCAGCGACAGGCTCGCGGGAAAACTGTTTTTT.

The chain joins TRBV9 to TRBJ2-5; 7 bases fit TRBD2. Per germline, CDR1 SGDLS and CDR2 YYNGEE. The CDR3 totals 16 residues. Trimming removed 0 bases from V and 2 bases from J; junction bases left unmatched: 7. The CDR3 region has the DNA TGTGCCAGCAGCGTAGAGGGCGGGGGTCTTCAAGAGACCCAGTACTTC. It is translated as CASSVEGGGLQETQYF.

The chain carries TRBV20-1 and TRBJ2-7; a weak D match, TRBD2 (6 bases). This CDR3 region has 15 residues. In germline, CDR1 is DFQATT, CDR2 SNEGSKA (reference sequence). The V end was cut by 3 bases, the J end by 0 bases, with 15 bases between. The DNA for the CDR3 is TGCAGTGCTAGGGTTACGGGGCGGGACTCCTACGAGCAGTACTTC. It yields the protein CSARVTGRDSYEQYF.

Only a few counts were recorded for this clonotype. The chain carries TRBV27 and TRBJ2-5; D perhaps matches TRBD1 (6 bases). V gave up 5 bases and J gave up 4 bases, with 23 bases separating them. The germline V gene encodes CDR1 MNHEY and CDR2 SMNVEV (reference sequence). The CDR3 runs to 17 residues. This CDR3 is CASSRPPGTTQGETQYF. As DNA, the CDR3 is TGTGCCAGCAGTCGCCCGCCCGGGACAACCCAGGGAGAGACCCAGTACTTC.

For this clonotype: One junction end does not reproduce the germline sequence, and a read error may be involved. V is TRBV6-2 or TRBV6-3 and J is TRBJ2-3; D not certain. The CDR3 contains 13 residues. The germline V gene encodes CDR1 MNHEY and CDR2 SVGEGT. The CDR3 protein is CASSYGFGDTRYF. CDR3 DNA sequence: TGTGCCAGCAGTTACGGATTTGGCGATACGCGGTATTTT.

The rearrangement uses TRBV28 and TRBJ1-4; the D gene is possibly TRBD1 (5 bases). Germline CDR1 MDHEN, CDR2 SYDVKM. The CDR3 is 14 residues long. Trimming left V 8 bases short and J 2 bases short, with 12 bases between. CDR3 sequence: CASGGTKTNEKLFF. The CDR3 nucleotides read TGTGCCAGCGGGGGGACGAAGACTAATGAAAAACTGTTTTTT.